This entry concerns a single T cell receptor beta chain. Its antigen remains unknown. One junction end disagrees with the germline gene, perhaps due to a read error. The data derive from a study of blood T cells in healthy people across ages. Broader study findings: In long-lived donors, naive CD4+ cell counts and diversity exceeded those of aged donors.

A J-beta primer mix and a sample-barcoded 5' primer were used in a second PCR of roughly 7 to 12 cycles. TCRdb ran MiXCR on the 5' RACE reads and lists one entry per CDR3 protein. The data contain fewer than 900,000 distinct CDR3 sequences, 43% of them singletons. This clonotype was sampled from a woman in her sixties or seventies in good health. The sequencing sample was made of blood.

CDR3 bases: TGTGCCACCAGTGATTGGATTAAGGAGGACTTCACCAATGAAAAATTGTTTTTT. This sequence encodes CATSDWIKEDFTNEKLFF. The chain couples TRBV24-1 to TRBJ1-4, with D unresolved. The CDR3 has 18 amino acids. The germline V gene has CDR1 KGHDR and CDR2 SFDVKD.